These 32 T cell receptor beta chains share one sample of origin, sequenced in a study of technical replicates of blood from a few donors. Here immunoSEQ multiplex PCR was the method, and the copy in TCRdb shows in-frame clones only, minus some. This table has about 66,000 clones, roughly 90% appearing once. Sequencing input: PBMCs. The receptors originated from a human donor in good health. Some clones in this sample may be carry-over from other donors' samples.

V is TRBV2 and J is TRBJ2-1; 12 positions match TRBD2. This CDR3 has 15 residues. Germline V gives CDR1 SNHLY, CDR2 FYNNEI. The trim removed 5 bases at V and 7 bases at J, leaving 6 bases unmatched. The CDR3 region is CASSFRTSGANEQFF. The DNA of the CDR3 is TGTGCCAGCAGTTTCCGGACTAGCGGGGCGAATGAGCAGTTCTTC. Full variable domain (missing parts from reference TRBV2 and TRBJ2-1): EPEVTQTPSHQVTQMGQEVILRCVPISNHLYFYWYRQILGQKVEFLVSFYNNEISEKSEIFDDQFSVERPDGSNFTLKIRSTKLEDSAMYFCASSFRTSGANEQFFGPGTRLTVL.

The chain has TRBV18 and TRBJ2-6, with TRBD2 identical over 12 bases. Unmatched junction bases numbered 3, after V lost 5 bases and J lost 1 base. CDR3 size: 17 residues. CDR1 and CDR2 from the germline V gene are KGHSH and LQKENI. This CDR3 is CASSTGLAGSGANVLTF. CDR3 nucleotides: TGTGCCAGCTCAACTGGACTAGCGGGATCTGGGGCCAACGTCCTGACTTTC.

This clone was observed a single time. The gene calls are TRBV29-1 and TRBJ1-1; TRBD1 is a possible D gene (5 bases). The CDR3 contains 13 residues. Per the germline V gene, CDR1 is SQVTM and CDR2 is ANQGSEA. Trimming pared 6 bases from V and 1 base from J, leaving 12 bases between. The CDR3 is CSVGGASNTEAFF. In DNA form, the CDR3 reads TGCAGCGTAGGAGGGGCCTCGAACACTGAAGCTTTCTTT. The full variable domain, completed using reference TRBV29-1 and TRBJ1-1, is SAVISQKPSRDICQRGTSLTIQCQVDSQVTMMFWYRQQPGQSLTLIATANQGSEATYESGFVIDKFPISRPNLTFSTLTVSNMSPEDSSIYLCSVGGASNTEAFFGQGTRLTVV.

The V call is TRBV5-8, the J call TRBJ1-4; the match to TRBD1 covers 8 bases. V lost 4 bases, J lost 10 bases, and 12 bases stayed unmatched. There are 15 residues in the CDR3. The germline V gene has CDR1 SGHTS and CDR2 YDEGEE. CDR3 sequence reads: CASSLARTGSAKLFF. As DNA, the CDR3 is TGTGCCAGCAGCCTTGCCCGGACAGGGTCGGCAAAACTGTTTTTT.

The CDR3 spells CASSQDLGQGSDEQFF. DNA for the CDR3: TGTGCCAGCAGCCAAGATCTCGGACAGGGGTCTGATGAGCAGTTCTTC. The chain carries TRBV4-2 and TRBJ2-1; 9 nucleotides agree with TRBD1. The germline V gene has CDR1 LGHNA and CDR2 YNFKEQ. Trimming at V came to 0 bases and at J to 8 bases, leaving 8 bases not matched to a gene. The CDR3 length is 16 residues.

This chain uses TRBV14 with TRBJ2-7; D remains unclear. The germline gives CDR1 SGHDN, CDR2 FVKESK. CDR3 length: 12 amino acids. Trimming removed 3 bases at V and 4 bases at J, with 7 bases between. The CDR3 is CASSHTGYEQYF. CDR3 DNA sequence: TGTGCCAGCAGCCACACCGGGTACGAGCAGTACTTC.

The chain has TRBV7-9 and TRBJ1-1; D is ambiguous. Germline CDR1 reads SEHNR; CDR2 reads FQNEAQ (reference sequence). CDR3 length: 13 amino acids. V was pared by 6 bases and J by 0 bases, with 8 bases between. CDR3 loop: CASRETVNTEAFF. CDR3 bases: TGTGCCAGCAGGGAGACTGTGAACACTGAAGCTTTCTTT.

J is TRBJ2-4 and V is TRBV5-1; a possible D gene is TRBD2 (6 bases). CDR1 is SGHRS and CDR2 is YFSETQ in the germline V gene. This CDR3 region has 15 residues. The V gene lost 3 bases and the J gene lost 0 bases, with 10 bases spanning the gap. CDR3 protein: CASSWDFSAKNIQYF. For the CDR3, the DNA is TGCGCCAGCAGCTGGGACTTTTCAGCCAAAAACATTCAGTACTTC.

This chain links TRBV7-2 with TRBJ2-7; TRBD2 is a possible D gene (6 bases). Germline V gives CDR1 SGHTA, CDR2 FQGNSA. The CDR3 is made up of 13 amino acids. The V end was cut by 5 bases, the J end by 5 bases, with 13 bases between. The CDR3, as DNA: TGTGCCAGCAGCCCCCTTAGCGGAGACGAGCAGTACTTC. Translation: CASSPLSGDEQYF.

The rearrangement joins TRBV21-1 to TRBJ1-2. TRBV21-1 has pseudogene status. The CDR3 contains 11 residues. The CDR3 protein is CASRGSYGYTF. Written as DNA, the CDR3 is TGTGCCAGCAGAGGGAGTTATGGCTACACCTTC.

The CDR3 sequence is CASSLTGSGSYNEQFF. The CDR3 DNA is TGTGCCAGCAGCTTAACCGGGAGTGGGTCCTACAATGAGCAGTTCTTC. The chain has TRBV7-2 and TRBJ2-1; perhaps TRBD2 as D (6 bases). The germline V gene encodes CDR1 SGHTA and CDR2 FQGNSA. Between the trimmed V and J ends, which lost 2 bases and 1 base, there was a span of 12 bases. CDR3 size: 16 residues.

The V call is TRBV5-4, the J call TRBJ2-3, with D unclear. CDR3 length: 13 amino acids. Germline loops: CDR1 SGHNT, CDR2 YYREEE (reference sequence). Between the trimmed V and J ends, which lost 4 bases and 4 bases, there was a span of 10 bases. CDR3 loop: CASSPLGPDTQYF. The CDR3 region has the DNA TGTGCCAGCAGCCCTCTCGGTCCAGATACGCAGTATTTT.

This chain joins TRBV5-1 and TRBJ2-1, with TRBD1 matching over 11 bases. The CDR3 sequence is 15 residues long. CDR1 is SGHRS and CDR2 is YFSETQ in the germline V gene. V trimming: 4 bases; J trimming: 7 bases; junction bases outside the gene matches: 7. Here the CDR3 reads CASSLRDRGNNEQFF. The CDR3, as DNA: TGCGCCAGCAGCCTCCGGGACAGGGGGAATAATGAGCAGTTCTTC. Full variable domain (outside the CDR3, taken from reference TRBV5-1 and TRBJ2-1): KAGVTQTPRYLIKTRGQQVTLSCSPISGHRSVSWYQQTPGQGLQFLFEYFSETQRNKGNFPGRFSGRQFSNSRSEMNVSTLELGDSALYLCASSLRDRGNNEQFFGPGTRLTVL.

V and J are TRBV5-6 and TRBJ2-7; D is ambiguous. The V end lost 1 base, the J end lost 0 bases, and 11 bases lay between the germline ends. Germline values: CDR1 SGHDT, CDR2 YYEEEE. The CDR3 is made up of 15 amino acids. The CDR3 here is CASSLSFPGSYEQYF. CDR3 sequence (DNA): TGTGCCAGCAGCTTGAGCTTTCCAGGCTCCTACGAGCAGTACTTC.

This clone has just a few counts. The rearrangement uses TRBV7-8 and TRBJ1-2; D unresolved. The CDR3 covers 15 residues. The ends were cut back, 4 bases at V and 5 bases at J, with 17 bases in the middle. The V gene's germline CDR1 is SGHVS and CDR2 FQNEAQ. The CDR3 DNA reads TGTGCCAGCAGCTCATTTAATCCTGGACTTTATGGCTACACCTTC. Amino acid sequence: CASSSFNPGLYGYTF.

This sequence joins TRBV10-3 and TRBJ2-1; the D gene is possibly TRBD2 (6 bases). This CDR3 has 13 amino acids. Germline lookup yields CDR1 ENHRY and CDR2 SYGVKD. The germline V and J ends were trimmed by 5 bases and 7 bases, with 12 bases remaining between them. This chain's CDR3 is CAISPGVSNEQFF. As DNA, the CDR3 is TGTGCCATCAGTCCGGGAGTATCTAATGAGCAGTTCTTC.

This rearrangement joins TRBV5-1 to TRBJ2-5; 8 nucleotides match TRBD2. The CDR3 runs 14 residues. Trimming at V came to 4 bases and at J to 4 bases, leaving 6 bases not matched to a gene. Per germline, CDR1 SGHRS and CDR2 YFSETQ. The CDR3 DNA reads as TGCGCCAGCAGCCTTAGCGGGATGGGAGAGACCCAGTACTTC. Protein sequence: CASSLSGMGETQYF.

The J gene is TRBJ2-2, the V gene TRBV15, with 7 bases matching TRBD1. Germline loops: CDR1 LNHNV, CDR2 YYDKDF (reference sequence). V lost 1 base to trimming and J lost 3 bases; unmatched junction nucleotides: 23. The CDR3 length is 22 residues. For the CDR3, the DNA is TGTGCCACCAGCAGAGTCATTAGGACAGGCCAACACCAAAGGCCCTACACCGGGGAGCTGTTTTTT. Protein: CATSRVIRTGQHQRPYTGELFF.

The chain recombines TRBV7-2 with TRBJ2-7; D gene ambiguous. There are 13 residues in the CDR3. The V end lost 8 bases, the J end lost 7 bases, and 18 bases lay between the germline ends. CDR1 SGHTA and CDR2 FQGNSA come from the germline V gene. The CDR3 DNA sequence: TGTGCCAGCGGCCCCCGAAAACTCGGGGAGCAGTACTTC. Its translation is CASGPRKLGEQYF.

This chain links TRBV9 with TRBJ2-7; 8 positions match TRBD2. Germline CDR1 reads SGDLS; CDR2 reads YYNGEE. The CDR3 sequence is 16 residues long. V shed 4 bases and J 5 bases; nucleotides not matched to a gene: 14. In nucleotides, the CDR3 is TGTGCCAGCAGCCGTGAGGGTAGCGGGGTTGTGAACGAGCAGTACTTC. As protein: CASSREGSGVVNEQYF. Complete variable domain (other parts from reference TRBV9 and TRBJ2-7): DSGVTQTPKHLITATGQRVTLRCSPRSGDLSVYWYQQSLDQGLQFLIQYYNGEERAKGNILERFSAQQFPDLHSELNLSSLELGDSALYFCASSREGSGVVNEQYFGPGTRLTVT.

A remark on this clone: This same CDR3 is encoded by further DNA sequences in the sample. The V call is TRBV15, the J call TRBJ1-3; weak D call: TRBD1 (5 bases). V dropped 0 bases and J dropped 0 bases, with 6 bases sitting between them. The CDR3 is 15 residues long. Germline V gives CDR1 LNHNV, CDR2 YYDKDF (reference sequence). The CDR3 is CATSRDRVSGNTIYF. CDR3 nucleotide sequence: TGTGCCACCAGCAGAGACAGGGTCTCTGGAAACACCATATATTTT.

The gene calls are TRBV5-4 and TRBJ1-2, with D tentatively TRBD1 (5 bases). Germline V gene lookup returns CDR1 SGHNT and CDR2 YYREEE (reference sequence). The length of the CDR3 is 14 residues. Trimming took off 1 base at V and 8 bases at J, with 15 bases between the two ends. CDR3 bases: TGTGCCAGCAGCTTGACCGGACACGGAAGCGGCTACACCTTC. It is translated as CASSLTGHGSGYTF.

The chain has TRBV5-4 and TRBJ2-3, with 9 bases identical to TRBD2. With V trimmed by 7 bases and J by 6 bases, 12 bases remained unmatched. This CDR3 is 15 amino acids long. Germline V CDR1 and CDR2: SGHNT, YYREEE (reference sequence). The CDR3 DNA is TGTGCCAGCCGCCCAGAGTTAGCGGGAGCTGATACGCAGTATTTT. Protein: CASRPELAGADTQYF.

The CDR3 reads CASSAIGYGYTF. In DNA form, the CDR3 reads TGTGCCAGCAGCGCTATCGGCTATGGCTACACCTTC. The chain links TRBV7-9 to TRBJ1-2; no firm D call. Germline loops: CDR1 SEHNR, CDR2 FQNEAQ (reference sequence). The CDR3 contains 12 residues. Deletions cut 5 bases from V and 4 bases from J, with 8 bases between.

The J gene is TRBJ2-3, the V gene TRBV9; the match to TRBD2 covers 16 bases. V shed 0 bases, J shed 7 bases, and the junction held 8 bases outside the gene matches. CDR1 and CDR2 (germline): SGDLS, YYNGEE. The CDR3 is 18 amino acids. CDR3 region: CASSVGGTSGGAVYTQYF. As DNA, the CDR3 is TGTGCCAGCAGCGTAGGGGGGACTAGCGGGGGGGCGGTCTATACGCAGTATTTT.

CDR3 coding DNA: TGTGCCAGCAGCCATAGGCGGATTAGCACAGATACGCAGTATTTT. Translated, it gives CASSHRRISTDTQYF. This chain uses TRBV7-2 with TRBJ2-3; no firm D call. The germline V and J ends were trimmed by 5 bases and 0 bases, with 12 bases remaining between them. Germline V CDR1 and CDR2: SGHTA, FQGNSA. This CDR3 has 15 amino acids.

The chain employs TRBV7-9 and TRBJ2-3; D is ambiguous. CDR1 and CDR2 from the germline V gene are SEHNR and FQNEAQ (reference sequence). The CDR3 runs to 13 residues. The V and J ends lost 4 bases and 3 bases respectively, with 8 bases between them. CDR3 loop: CASSSIATDTQYF. The CDR3 region has the DNA TGTGCCAGCAGCTCAATCGCGACAGATACGCAGTATTTT.

This chain uses TRBV7-7 with TRBJ2-2, with a tentative D call TRBD2 (6 bases). V lost 5 bases and J lost 3, with 7 bases in between. This CDR3 comprises 13 residues. CDR1 and CDR2 (germline): SSHAT, FNYEAQ (reference sequence). The CDR3 sequence: CASSRDYTGELFF. The CDR3 DNA reads as TGTGCCAGCAGCAGGGACTACACCGGGGAGCTGTTTTTT.

J is TRBJ1-4 and V is TRBV6-1, with D maybe TRBD1 (6 bases). Germline assignment: CDR1 MNHNS and CDR2 SASEGT. CDR3 length equals 14 residues. V was clipped by 4 bases and J by 8 bases, with 14 bases between them. CDR3 amino acids: CASSGGGRDEKLFF. Here the CDR3 DNA reads TGTGCCAGCAGTGGAGGGGGAAGGGACGAAAAACTGTTTTTT.

V and J are TRBV27 and TRBJ2-7, with TRBD1 as a possible D gene (6 bases). Germline CDR1 MNHEY, CDR2 SMNVEV (reference sequence). V lost 2 bases and J 6 bases, leaving 8 bases between the germline ends. This CDR3 comprises 12 residues. The CDR3 nucleotides are TGTGCCAGCAGTTTAACAGGGCTCGAGCAGTACTTC. Translating it yields CASSLTGLEQYF.

This chain's CDR3 is CATGLAGGYNEQFF. The CDR3, as DNA: TGTGCCACCGGACTAGCGGGAGGATACAATGAGCAGTTCTTC. The chain combines TRBV6-5 with TRBJ2-1; 14 bases line up with TRBD2. Per the germline V gene, CDR1 is MNHEY and CDR2 is SVGAGI. J gave up 4 bases and V 10 bases, and 3 bases lay outside the gene matches. There are 14 residues in the CDR3.

The rearrangement uses TRBV4-1 and TRBJ2-2, with 8 bases lining up with TRBD1. V shed 0 bases and J 6 bases; nucleotides not matched to a gene: 9. The CDR3 spans 17 residues. Germline assignment: CDR1 MGHRA and CDR2 YSYEKL. This CDR3 is CASSQEVRGRVAGELFF. The DNA of the CDR3 is TGCGCCAGCAGCCAAGAAGTCAGGGGGCGAGTCGCCGGGGAGCTGTTTTTT.